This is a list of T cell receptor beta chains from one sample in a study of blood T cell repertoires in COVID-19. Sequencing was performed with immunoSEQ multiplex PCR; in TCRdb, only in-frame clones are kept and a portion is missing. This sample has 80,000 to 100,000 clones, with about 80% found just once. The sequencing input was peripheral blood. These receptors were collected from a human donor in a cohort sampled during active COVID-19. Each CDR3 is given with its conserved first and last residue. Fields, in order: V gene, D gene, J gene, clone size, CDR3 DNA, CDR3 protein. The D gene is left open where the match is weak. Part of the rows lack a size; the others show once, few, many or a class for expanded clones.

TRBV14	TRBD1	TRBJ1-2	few	TGTGCCAGCAGCCCAAGACAGGGAGGTGGCTACACCTTC	CASSPRQGGGYTF
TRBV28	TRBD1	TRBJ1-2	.	TGTGCCAGTACCAACAGGGGAGGCTATGGCTACACCTTC	CASTNRGGYGYTF
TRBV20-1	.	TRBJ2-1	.	TGCAGTGCTTACAACAATGAGCAGTTCTTC	CSAYNNEQFF
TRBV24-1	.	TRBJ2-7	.	TGTGCCACCAGTGATCCCCGGGAAGGGTTCGAGCAGTACTTC	CATSDPREGFEQYF
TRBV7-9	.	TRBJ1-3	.	TGTGCCAGCAGCCCCGGGATAGGAGACGGAAACACCATATATTTT	CASSPGIGDGNTIYF
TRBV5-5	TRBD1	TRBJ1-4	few	TGTGCCAGCAGCTCGCAGACCGGACAGGGAGGGGAAAAACTGTTTTTT	CASSSQTGQGGEKLFF
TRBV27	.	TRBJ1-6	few	TGTGCCAGCAGTTCTACAGGGTCACCCCTCCACTTT	CASSSTGSPLHF
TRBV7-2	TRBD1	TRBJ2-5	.	TGTGCCAGCAGCTCCGATCGGACAGGCCAAGAGACCCAGTACTTC	CASSSDRTGQETQYF
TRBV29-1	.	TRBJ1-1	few	TGCAGCGTTGAAGATCGGGGAGGGAACACTGAAGCTTTCTTT	CSVEDRGGNTEAFF
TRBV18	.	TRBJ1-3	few	TGTGCCAGCTCACCACGAGAGTCTGGAAACACCATATATTTT	CASSPRESGNTIYF
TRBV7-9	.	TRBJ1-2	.	TGTGCCAGCAGCTTGCCCAGGGAACTGCATGGCTACACCTTC	CASSLPRELHGYTF
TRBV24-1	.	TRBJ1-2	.	TGTGCCTCCGACAGGAACGGCTACACCTTC	CASDRNGYTF
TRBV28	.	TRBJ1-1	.	TGTGCCAGCAGACCAGTGAACACTGAAGCTTTCTTT	CASRPVNTEAFF
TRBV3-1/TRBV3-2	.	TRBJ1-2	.	TGTGCCAGCAGCCATACGGACAAACCTAACTATGGCTACACCTTC	CASSHTDKPNYGYTF
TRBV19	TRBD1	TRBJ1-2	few	TGTGCCAGTAGTATAACCCGGGACAGCTATGGCTACACCTTC	CASSITRDSYGYTF
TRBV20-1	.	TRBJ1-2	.	TGCAGTGCTAGGGCAGGCTATGGCTACACCTTC	CSARAGYGYTF
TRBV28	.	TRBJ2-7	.	TGTGCCAGCAGACATGACTTGTACGAGCAGTACTTC	CASRHDLYEQYF
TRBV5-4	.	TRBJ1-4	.	TGTGCCAGCAGCCTTCTCGAAGGGGGAAAACTGTTTTTT	CASSLLEGGKLFF
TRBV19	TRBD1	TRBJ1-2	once	TGTGCCAGTAGTAACCGGGACAGGGAGGAAGGCTACACCTTC	CASSNRDREEGYTF
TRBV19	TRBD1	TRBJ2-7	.	TGTGCCAGTAGTATGGCCGGGGGGGACAGGGGAGCCGAGCAGTACTTC	CASSMAGGDRGAEQYF